One TCR beta chain is described in this entry. The junction does not match germline at one end; this may be a read error. Germline CDR1 reads SSHAT; CDR2 reads FNYEAQ (reference sequence). The CDR3 sequence is 15 residues long. The data were obtained in a study of blood T cell repertoires in COVID-19. The method was immunoSEQ multiplex PCR; TCRdb's version includes in-frame clones alone and lacks a portion of them. This table has some 50,000 clones, around 82% appearing once. The sample consisted of peripheral blood. The TCR comes from a woman aged 80 or older with acute or convalescent COVID-19. V and J are TRBV7-7 and TRBJ2-2, with D hard to call. The CDR3 loop is CASSSSYRNTGELFF. CDR3 DNA: TGTGCTAGCAGCTCAAGTTACAGGAACACCGGGGAGCTGTTTTTT.